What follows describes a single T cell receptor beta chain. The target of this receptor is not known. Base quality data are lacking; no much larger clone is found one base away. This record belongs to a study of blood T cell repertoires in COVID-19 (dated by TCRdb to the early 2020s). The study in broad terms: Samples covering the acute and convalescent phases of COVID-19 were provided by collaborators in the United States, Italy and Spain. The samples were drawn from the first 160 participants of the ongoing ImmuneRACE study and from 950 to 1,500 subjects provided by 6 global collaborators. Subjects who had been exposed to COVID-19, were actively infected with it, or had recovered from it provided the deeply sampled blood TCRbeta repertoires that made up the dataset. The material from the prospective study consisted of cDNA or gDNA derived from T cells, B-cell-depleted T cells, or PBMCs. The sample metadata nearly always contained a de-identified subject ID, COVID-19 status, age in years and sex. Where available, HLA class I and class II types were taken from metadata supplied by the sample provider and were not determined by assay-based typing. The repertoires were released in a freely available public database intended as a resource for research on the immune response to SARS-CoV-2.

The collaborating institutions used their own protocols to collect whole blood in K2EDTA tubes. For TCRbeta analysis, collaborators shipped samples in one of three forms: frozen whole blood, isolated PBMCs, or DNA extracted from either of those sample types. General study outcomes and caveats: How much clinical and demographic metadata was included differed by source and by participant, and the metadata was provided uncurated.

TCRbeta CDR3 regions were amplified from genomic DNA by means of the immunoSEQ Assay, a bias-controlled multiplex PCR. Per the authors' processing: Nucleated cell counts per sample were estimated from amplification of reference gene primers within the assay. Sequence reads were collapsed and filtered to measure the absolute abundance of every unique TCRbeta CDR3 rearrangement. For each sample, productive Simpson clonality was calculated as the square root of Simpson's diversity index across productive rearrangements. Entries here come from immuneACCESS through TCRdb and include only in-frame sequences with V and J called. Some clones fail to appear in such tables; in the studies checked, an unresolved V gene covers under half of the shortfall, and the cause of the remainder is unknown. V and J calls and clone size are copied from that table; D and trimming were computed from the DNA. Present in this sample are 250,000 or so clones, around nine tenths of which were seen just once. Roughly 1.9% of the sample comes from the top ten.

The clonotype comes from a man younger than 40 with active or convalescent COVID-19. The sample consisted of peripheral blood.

The CDR3 has the sequence CASSLGPGGEQFF. The nucleotide sequence is given as TGCGCCAGCAGCTTGGGACCGGGAGGTGAGCAGTTCTTC. Recombination linked TRBV5-1 to TRBJ2-1, with 7 bases matching TRBD2. CDR3 length: 13 amino acids, cysteine to phenylalanine. The retained sequence is limited to the CDR3, 39 bases, with the frame set at the first base. Trimmed from V: 0 bases; trimmed from J: 9 bases; junction bases lacking a gene match: 3. From the germline V gene, CDR1 is SGHRS and CDR2 is YFSETQ.